This TCR beta chain was captured by sequencing in a study of CD8 T cells in ankylosing spondylitis. Overall study results and limits: Disease-linked clones displayed a CD8+ phenotype and appeared relatively rarely in peripheral blood. A TCR beta motif of fewer than ten highly homologous variants seemed to mark ankylosing spondylitis blood.

Quantitative 5'-RACE was performed with molecular barcodes, and it yielded the TCR beta libraries. TCRdb passed the 5' RACE reads through MiXCR, listing each CDR3 protein once. The sample has about 180,000 distinct CDR3 sequences; approximately 9.9% are singletons. Germline values: CDR1 KGHDR, CDR2 SFDVKD. V lost 9 bases, J lost 0 bases, and 17 bases lay in between. The CDR3 has 17 residues. This clonotype was recorded at least ten times. Its matching antigen is unknown. The specimen sequenced was blood, either unsorted or a sorted T cell fraction (not recorded which). The sequence was collected from a female donor with ankylosing spondylitis or in good health (not recorded which). The V and J genes are TRBV24-1 and TRBJ2-6, with D tentatively TRBD2 (6 bases). In DNA, the CDR3 is TGTGCCACCGGAGGGGTTACTTCTCCCTCTGGGGCCAACGTCCTGACTTTC. It yields the protein CATGGVTSPSGANVLTF.